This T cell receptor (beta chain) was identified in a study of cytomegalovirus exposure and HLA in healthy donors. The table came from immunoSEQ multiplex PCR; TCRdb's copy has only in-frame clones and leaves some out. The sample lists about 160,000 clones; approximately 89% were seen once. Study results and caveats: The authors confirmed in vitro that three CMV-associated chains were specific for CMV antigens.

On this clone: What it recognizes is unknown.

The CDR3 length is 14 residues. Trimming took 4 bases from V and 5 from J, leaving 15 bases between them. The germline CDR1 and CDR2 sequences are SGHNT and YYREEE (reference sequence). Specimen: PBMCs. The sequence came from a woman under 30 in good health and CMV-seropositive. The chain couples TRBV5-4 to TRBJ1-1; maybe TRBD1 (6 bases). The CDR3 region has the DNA TGTGCCAGCAGCAAGGAACAGGGTAGGACTGAAGCTTTCTTT. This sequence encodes CASSKEQGRTEAFF.